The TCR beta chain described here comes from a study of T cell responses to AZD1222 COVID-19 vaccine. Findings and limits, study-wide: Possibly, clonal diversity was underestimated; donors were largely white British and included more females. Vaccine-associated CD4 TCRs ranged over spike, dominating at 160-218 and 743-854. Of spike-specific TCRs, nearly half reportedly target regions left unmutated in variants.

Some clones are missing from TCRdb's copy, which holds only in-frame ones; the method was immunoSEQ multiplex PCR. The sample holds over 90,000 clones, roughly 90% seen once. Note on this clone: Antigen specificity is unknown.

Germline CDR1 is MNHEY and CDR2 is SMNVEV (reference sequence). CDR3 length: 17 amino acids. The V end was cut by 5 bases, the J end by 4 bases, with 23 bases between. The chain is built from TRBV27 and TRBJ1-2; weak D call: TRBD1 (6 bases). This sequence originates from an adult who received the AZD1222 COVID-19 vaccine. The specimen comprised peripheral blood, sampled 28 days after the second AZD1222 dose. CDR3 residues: CASSPSKTTGFGYGYTF. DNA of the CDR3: TGTGCCAGCAGTCCCAGCAAAACCACAGGGTTTGGCTATGGCTACACCTTC.